The 10 T cell receptor beta chains presented below share a single source sample, sequenced in a study of blood T cell repertoires in COVID-19. Some clones are missing from TCRdb's copy, which holds only in-frame ones; the method was immunoSEQ multiplex PCR. The sample records approximately 240,000 clones, roughly four fifths being singletons. Sequencing used peripheral blood. All receptors come from an older woman with acute or convalescent COVID-19.

The sample holds one count of this clone. V is TRBV4-2 and J is TRBJ1-1, with 7 bases fitting TRBD1. The CDR3 has 14 amino acids. Trimming took 5 bases from V and 2 from J; bases not matched to a gene: 5. The germline V gene has CDR1 LGHNA and CDR2 YNFKEQ. The CDR3: CASSVGQTNTEAFF. CDR3 DNA: TGTGCCAGCAGCGTGGGACAGACAAACACTGAAGCTTTCTTT.

The V and J genes are TRBV24-1 and TRBJ2-3; 7 nucleotides agree with TRBD2. This CDR3 is 14 amino acids long. The germline CDR1 and CDR2 sequences are KGHDR and SFDVKD. V was clipped by 6 bases and J by 1 base; unmatched bases: 3. CDR3 loop: CATSLRGGTDTQYF. The CDR3 nucleotides read TGTGCCACCAGTCTCCGGGGGGGCACAGATACGCAGTATTTT.

V usage is TRBV4-1 and J usage is TRBJ2-2; 9 bases match TRBD2. Germline CDR1 is MGHRA and CDR2 is YSYEKL. The ends lost 3 bases at V and 2 bases at J; junction bases unmatched: 10. The CDR3 has 18 residues. The CDR3 DNA reads TGCGCCAGCAGCCACCCAGCGGGGCGGGGGGGCAACACCGGGGAGCTGTTTTTT. Its protein is CASSHPAGRGGNTGELFF.

V usage is TRBV6-5 and J usage is TRBJ1-1, with 7 bases aligning to TRBD1. The V gene's germline CDR1 is MNHEY and CDR2 SVGAGI. Trimming at V came to 6 bases and at J to 0 bases, leaving 1 base not matched to a gene. This CDR3 spans 13 amino acids. The DNA of the CDR3 is TGTGCCAGCAGGGGACAGTTGAACACTGAAGCTTTCTTT. It encodes CASRGQLNTEAFF.

The V call is TRBV5-5, the J call TRBJ2-6; D is unclear. There are 19 residues in the CDR3. The germline CDR1 and CDR2 sequences are SGHKS and YYEKEE (reference sequence). V lost 0 bases and J 0 bases, leaving 16 bases between the germline ends. Here the CDR3 DNA reads TGTGCCAGCAGCTTGGGACTCGGTTACGAAGGCTCTGGGGCCAACGTCCTGACTTTC. Translated, it gives CASSLGLGYEGSGANVLTF.

The rearrangement joins TRBV29-1 to TRBJ1-6, with TRBD1 matching over 8 bases. Losses at the gene ends were 4 bases for V and 6 bases for J; bases not matched to a gene: 17. Germline CDR1 SQVTM, CDR2 ANQGSEA. The CDR3 loop spans 18 amino acids. The CDR3 here is CSVGTGWPRRHSNSPLHF. The CDR3 coding sequence is TGCAGCGTTGGGACAGGGTGGCCCCGAAGGCATTCTAATTCACCCCTCCACTTT.

The V and J genes are TRBV3-1 (or the pseudogene TRBV3-2) and TRBJ1-2, with a weak D call TRBD1 (6 bases). Germline assignment: CDR1 LGHDT and CDR2 YNNKEL (reference sequence). Trimming took off 0 bases at V and 8 bases at J, with 7 bases between the two ends. This CDR3 has 12 amino acids. Here the CDR3 DNA reads TGTGCCAGCAGCCAAGATCAGGGGGGCTACACCTTC. This codes for CASSQDQGGYTF.

The chain has TRBV5-1 and TRBJ1-2, with D perhaps matching TRBD1 (6 bases). This CDR3 has 14 amino acids. V lost 4 bases, J lost 6 bases, and 16 bases lay in between. Germline V CDR1 and CDR2: SGHRS, YFSETQ. The CDR3 protein is CASSPLGGRDGYTF. CDR3 sequence (DNA): TGCGCCAGCAGCCCCCTCGGGGGGCGGGATGGCTACACCTTC.

J is TRBJ1-3 and V is TRBV9; D perhaps matches TRBD1 (5 bases). V lost 0 bases, J lost 0 bases, and 10 bases lay in between. The CDR3 sequence is 16 residues long. Germline loops: CDR1 SGDLS, CDR2 YYNGEE. The CDR3: CASSVALQVSGNTIYF. CDR3 bases: TGTGCCAGCAGCGTAGCCCTACAGGTCTCTGGAAACACCATATATTTT.

J is TRBJ1-3 and V is TRBV5-8; 9 bases are a match to TRBD1. The CDR3 is made up of 14 amino acids. V trimming: 5 bases; J trimming: 4 bases; junction bases outside the gene matches: 4. From germline, CDR1 is SGHTS and CDR2 YDEGEE. This CDR3 is CASRRTGDGNTIYF. Here the CDR3 DNA reads TGTGCCAGCAGACGGACAGGGGACGGAAACACCATATATTTT.